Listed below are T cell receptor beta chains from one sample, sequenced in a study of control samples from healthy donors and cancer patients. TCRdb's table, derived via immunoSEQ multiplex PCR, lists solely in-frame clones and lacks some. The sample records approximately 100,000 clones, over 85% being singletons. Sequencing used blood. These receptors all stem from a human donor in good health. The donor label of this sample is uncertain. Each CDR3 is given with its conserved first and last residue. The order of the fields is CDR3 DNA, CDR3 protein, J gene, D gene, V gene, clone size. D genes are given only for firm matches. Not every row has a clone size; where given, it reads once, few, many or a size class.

CDR3 DNA: TGTGCCAGCAGTTGGGTCGGACAGGGGGCGTACAATGAGCAGTTCTTC
CDR3 protein: CASSWVGQGAYNEQFF
J gene: TRBJ2-1
D gene: TRBD1
V gene: TRBV6-6
clone size: -

CDR3 DNA: TGTGCCAGTGTCCAGGGGTATGAGCAGTTCTTC
CDR3 protein: CASVQGYEQFF
J gene: TRBJ2-1
D gene: -
V gene: TRBV19
clone size: -

CDR3 DNA: TGCAGCGTTCGGACAGATAGCAATCAGCCCCAGCATTTT
CDR3 protein: CSVRTDSNQPQHF
J gene: TRBJ1-5
D gene: -
V gene: TRBV29-1
clone size: -

CDR3 DNA: TGTGCCAGTAGTCTGTCCGGGAATGAAAAACTGTTTTTT
CDR3 protein: CASSLSGNEKLFF
J gene: TRBJ1-4
D gene: -
V gene: TRBV19
clone size: -

CDR3 DNA: TGTGCCAGCAGCCTCCGGACAGGGAACACCGGGGAGCTGTTTTTT
CDR3 protein: CASSLRTGNTGELFF
J gene: TRBJ2-2
D gene: TRBD1
V gene: TRBV11-3
clone size: -

CDR3 DNA: TGTGCCAGCAGCTTATTGGAGGGGTACGAGCAGTACTTC
CDR3 protein: CASSLLEGYEQYF
J gene: TRBJ2-7
D gene: -
V gene: TRBV7-9
clone size: -

CDR3 DNA: TGTGCCTGGAGTGGAGACAGGGGGTTCAACAATGAGCAGTTCTTC
CDR3 protein: CAWSGDRGFNNEQFF
J gene: TRBJ2-1
D gene: TRBD1
V gene: TRBV30
clone size: -

CDR3 DNA: TGTGCCTGGAGTGTACGACAGGGGTATGGCTACACCTTC
CDR3 protein: CAWSVRQGYGYTF
J gene: TRBJ1-2
D gene: TRBD1
V gene: TRBV30
clone size: once

CDR3 DNA: TGTGCCACCAGCTTCCGACGGGGGGACTACAATGAGCAGTTCTTC
CDR3 protein: CATSFRRGDYNEQFF
J gene: TRBJ2-1
D gene: TRBD2
V gene: TRBV15
clone size: -

CDR3 DNA: TGTGCCAGCAGCCCCGGGACAGGCTCCTTTCAGCCCCAGCATTTT
CDR3 protein: CASSPGTGSFQPQHF
J gene: TRBJ1-5
D gene: TRBD1
V gene: TRBV5-5
clone size: -

CDR3 DNA: TGTGCCAGCAGCACTACTAGTTCTGATACGCAGTATTTT
CDR3 protein: CASSTTSSDTQYF
J gene: TRBJ2-3
D gene: -
V gene: TRBV3-1/TRBV3-2
clone size: -

CDR3 DNA: TGTGCCAGCAGCCCTCAACCGTATCAGCCCCAGCATTTT
CDR3 protein: CASSPQPYQPQHF
J gene: TRBJ1-5
D gene: -
V gene: TRBV2
clone size: -

CDR3 DNA: TGTGCCAGCAGACCAACGGGACAGGGGATGGAAAAACTGTTTTTT
CDR3 protein: CASRPTGQGMEKLFF
J gene: TRBJ1-4
D gene: TRBD1
V gene: TRBV6-5
clone size: -

CDR3 DNA: TGTGCCAGCGGAGCCCCAAATCAGCCCCAGCATTTT
CDR3 protein: CASGAPNQPQHF
J gene: TRBJ1-5
D gene: -
V gene: TRBV9
clone size: -

CDR3 DNA: TGTGCCAGCAGATCCGCCCTGGGACAGGGGACCACCGGGGAGCTGTTTTTT
CDR3 protein: CASRSALGQGTTGELFF
J gene: TRBJ2-2
D gene: TRBD1
V gene: TRBV7-9
clone size: -

CDR3 DNA: TGTGCCACCAGTGATAAAGCCAGGGCAGGTAACACCGGGGAGCTGTTTTTT
CDR3 protein: CATSDKARAGNTGELFF
J gene: TRBJ2-2
D gene: -
V gene: TRBV24-1
clone size: -

CDR3 DNA: TGTGCCAGTAAGGACGGCGTTACTGAGTTTCAGCCCCAGCATTTT
CDR3 protein: CASKDGVTEFQPQHF
J gene: TRBJ1-5
D gene: -
V gene: TRBV19
clone size: -

CDR3 DNA: TGTGCCAGCAGCAACCGCAAGGGGTTCCCCCACAATGAGCAGTTCTTC
CDR3 protein: CASSNRKGFPHNEQFF
J gene: TRBJ2-1
D gene: -
V gene: TRBV7-3
clone size: -

CDR3 DNA: TGTGCCAGCAGGACAGACAGGGTTGAAAAACTGTTTTTT
CDR3 protein: CASRTDRVEKLFF
J gene: TRBJ1-4
D gene: TRBD1
V gene: TRBV2
clone size: -

CDR3 DNA: TGTGCCAGCACCTTAGCGGGACTGCAAGAGACCCAGTACTTC
CDR3 protein: CASTLAGLQETQYF
J gene: TRBJ2-5
D gene: TRBD2
V gene: TRBV2
clone size: -

CDR3 DNA: TGTGCCAGCAGCGTGAAGTTTAACACTGAAGCTTTCTTT
CDR3 protein: CASSVKFNTEAFF
J gene: TRBJ1-1
D gene: -
V gene: TRBV9
clone size: few

CDR3 DNA: TGTGCCAGCAGTTACACGGTACAGGGGAAGGATGAAAAACTGTTTTTT
CDR3 protein: CASSYTVQGKDEKLFF
J gene: TRBJ1-4
D gene: TRBD1
V gene: TRBV6-6
clone size: once

CDR3 DNA: TGTGCCAGCAGTTACGGTTCGGGACAGGGACGATACGAGCAGTACTTC
CDR3 protein: CASSYGSGQGRYEQYF
J gene: TRBJ2-7
D gene: TRBD1
V gene: TRBV6-5
clone size: -